This T cell receptor beta chain was recorded in a study of T cells in Graves' hyperthyroidism and ophthalmopathy. Broader study findings: The blood repertoire included most of the expanded thyroid clonotypes above 0.001.

TCR beta CDR3 region amplification was performed from RNA transcripts. In the first-round RT-PCR of the TCR CDR3, the HTBI primer set was used. TCRdb ran MiXCR on the multiplex PCR reads and lists one entry per CDR3 protein. The sample shows about 370,000 distinct CDR3 sequences, about 16% of them seen only once. This CDR3 is built from 14 residues. In germline, CDR1 is MNHNS, CDR2 SASEGT. The V and J ends lost 6 bases and 6 bases respectively, with 14 bases between them. In regard to this clonotype: What it binds is unknown.

The PBMCs had their origin in around 9.1 ml of fresh peripheral blood. This chain uses TRBV6-1 with TRBJ2-2, with D tentatively TRBD1 (6 bases). Sequencing was carried out using blood. The TCR was taken from a woman aged 55-75 years with Graves' ophthalmopathy. CDR3: CASRSTQGPGELFF. The CDR3 bases are TGTGCCAGCAGGTCAACGCAGGGGCCCGGGGAGCTGTTTTTT.